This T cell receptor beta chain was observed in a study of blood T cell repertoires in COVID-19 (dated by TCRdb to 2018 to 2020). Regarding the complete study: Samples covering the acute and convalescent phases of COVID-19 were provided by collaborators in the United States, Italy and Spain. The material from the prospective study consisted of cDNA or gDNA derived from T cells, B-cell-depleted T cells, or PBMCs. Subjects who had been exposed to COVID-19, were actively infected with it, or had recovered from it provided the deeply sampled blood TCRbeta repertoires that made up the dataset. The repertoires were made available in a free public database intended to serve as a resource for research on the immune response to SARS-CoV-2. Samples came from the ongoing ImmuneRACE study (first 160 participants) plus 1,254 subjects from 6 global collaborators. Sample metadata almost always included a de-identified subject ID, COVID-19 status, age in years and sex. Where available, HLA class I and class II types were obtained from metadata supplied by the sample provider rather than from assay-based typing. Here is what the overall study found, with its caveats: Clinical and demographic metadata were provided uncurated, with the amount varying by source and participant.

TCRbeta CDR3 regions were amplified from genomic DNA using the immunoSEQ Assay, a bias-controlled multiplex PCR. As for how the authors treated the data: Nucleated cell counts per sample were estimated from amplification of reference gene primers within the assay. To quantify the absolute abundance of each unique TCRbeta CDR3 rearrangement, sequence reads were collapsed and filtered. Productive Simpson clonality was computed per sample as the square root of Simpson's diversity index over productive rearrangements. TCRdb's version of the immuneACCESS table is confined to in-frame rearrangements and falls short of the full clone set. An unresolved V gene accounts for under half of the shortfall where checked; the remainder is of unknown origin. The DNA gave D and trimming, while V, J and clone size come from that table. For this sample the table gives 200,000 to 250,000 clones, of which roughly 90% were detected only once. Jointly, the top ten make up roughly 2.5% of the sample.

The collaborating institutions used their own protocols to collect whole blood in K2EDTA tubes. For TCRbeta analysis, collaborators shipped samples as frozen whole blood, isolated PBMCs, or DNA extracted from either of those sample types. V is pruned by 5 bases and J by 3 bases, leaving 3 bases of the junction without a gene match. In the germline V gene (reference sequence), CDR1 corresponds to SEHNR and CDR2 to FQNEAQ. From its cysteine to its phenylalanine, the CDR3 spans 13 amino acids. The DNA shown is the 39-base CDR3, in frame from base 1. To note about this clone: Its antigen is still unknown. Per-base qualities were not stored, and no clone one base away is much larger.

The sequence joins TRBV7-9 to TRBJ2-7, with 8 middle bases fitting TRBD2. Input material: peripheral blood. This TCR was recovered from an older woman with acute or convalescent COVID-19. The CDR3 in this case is CASSPGTSYEQYF. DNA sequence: TGTGCCAGCAGCCCGGGGACTAGCTACGAGCAGTACTTC.